The 10 T cell receptor beta chains in this list originate from one sample, sequenced in a study of T cell responses to AZD1222 COVID-19 vaccine. Method: immunoSEQ multiplex PCR; TCRdb's copy keeps in-frame clones and lacks some. The table has around 97,000 clones, 80% to 90% seen once. Sequencing was performed on peripheral blood, taken on day 0 of AZD1222 vaccination. The source is an adult in good health.

This chain connects TRBV28 to TRBJ2-3; 8 nucleotides line up with TRBD2. Per germline, CDR1 MDHEN and CDR2 SYDVKM. This CDR3 region has 15 residues. J was trimmed by 3 bases and V by 3 bases; bases with no gene match: 5. The CDR3 nucleotides read TGTGCCAGCAGTTTGAGACTAGCGAGGACAGATACGCAGTATTTT. This gives the protein CASSLRLARTDTQYF.

This chain joins TRBV7-9 and TRBJ2-2; D is perhaps TRBD2 (5 bases). The CDR3 consists of 17 residues. Germline CDR1 is SEHNR and CDR2 is FQNEAQ (reference sequence). Trimming stripped 1 base from V and 0 bases from J, with 12 bases between. The CDR3 DNA reads TGTGCCAGCAGCTTAGGTACCGGGGAAACGAACACCGGGGAGCTGTTTTTT. Translated: CASSLGTGETNTGELFF.

The chain links TRBV12-3 or TRBV12-4 to TRBJ1-5; D not resolved. CDR3 length: 13 residues. Trimming cost V 3 bases and J 2 bases, with 5 bases left between them. This chain's CDR3 is CASSFSGNQPQHF. CDR3 DNA: TGTGCCAGCAGTTTTAGCGGCAATCAGCCCCAGCATTTT.

CDR3: CASSRPGGAVNEQYF. For the CDR3, the DNA is TGTGCCAGCAGCCGCCCCGGGGGGGCCGTAAACGAGCAGTACTTC. The chain employs TRBV4-2 and TRBJ2-7, with TRBD2 matching over 8 bases. Germline V gene sequence: CDR1 LGHNA, CDR2 YNFKEQ. The V segment lost 4 bases and the J segment 5 bases; nucleotides outside the gene matches: 10. The CDR3 covers 15 residues.

V and J are TRBV9 and TRBJ1-2; 11 nucleotides align to TRBD1. This CDR3 comprises 15 residues. The junction had 2 bases not matched to a gene; V was cut back by 2 bases and J by 2 bases. CDR1 SGDLS and CDR2 YYNGEE come from the germline V gene. The CDR3 DNA reads TGTGCCAGCAGCGTCGGGACAGGGGGGAACTATGGCTACACCTTC. Amino acids: CASSVGTGGNYGYTF. Full variable domain (remainder filled in from reference TRBV9 and TRBJ1-2): DSGVTQTPKHLITATGQRVTLRCSPRSGDLSVYWYQQSLDQGLQFLIQYYNGEERAKGNILERFSAQQFPDLHSELNLSSLELGDSALYFCASSVGTGGNYGYTFGSGTRLTVV.

V is TRBV6-5 and J is TRBJ1-1, with D uncertain. Germline V gene sequence: CDR1 MNHEY, CDR2 SVGAGI. The CDR3 consists of 12 residues. Trimming took off 7 bases at V and 1 base at J, with 7 bases between the two ends. This chain's CDR3 is CASTAGNTEAFF. The CDR3 nucleotides read TGTGCCAGCACGGCAGGGAACACTGAAGCTTTCTTT.

V usage is TRBV19 and J usage is TRBJ2-2; D is possibly TRBD1 or TRBD2 (5 bases each). Trimming pared 7 bases from V and 0 bases from J, leaving 9 bases between. The CDR3 extends over 14 amino acids. Germline CDR1 LNHDA, CDR2 SQIVND (reference sequence). CDR3 nucleotides: TGTGCCAGTACGACAGCGGCGAACACCGGGGAGCTGTTTTTT. Translated: CASTTAANTGELFF.

This clone has just one count. The J gene is TRBJ1-2, the V gene TRBV10-3; 9 nucleotides agree with TRBD1. J was trimmed by 3 bases and V by 3 bases; bases with no gene match: 5. Germline loops: CDR1 ENHRY, CDR2 SYGVKD. The CDR3 has 15 residues. CDR3 protein: CAISEPGQGDYGYTF. For the CDR3, the DNA is TGTGCCATCAGTGAACCGGGACAGGGTGACTATGGCTACACCTTC.

CDR3 protein: CASSQDRIEWDTIYF. The DNA of the CDR3 is TGTGCCAGCAGCCAGGACAGGATAGAATGGGACACCATATATTTT. The chain is built from TRBV3-1 (or the pseudogene TRBV3-2) and TRBJ1-3; TRBD1 matches at 7 bases. Trimming at V came to 3 bases and at J to 8 bases, leaving 10 bases not matched to a gene. Germline CDR1 and CDR2: LGHDT and YNNKEL (reference sequence). This CDR3 spans 15 amino acids.

The CDR3 loop is CASSPILQGGTEAFF. CDR3 in DNA: TGTGCCAGCAGCCCAATACTTCAGGGGGGCACTGAAGCTTTCTTT. The J gene is TRBJ1-1, the V gene TRBV7-2; 7 positions agree with TRBD1. The CDR3 is 15 residues long. The J segment lost 4 bases and the V segment lost 5 bases, leaving 10 bases of the junction unmatched. Per the germline V gene, CDR1 is SGHTA and CDR2 is FQGNSA.